The 3 T cell receptor beta chains in this list originate from one sample, sequenced in a study of shared clonotypes between healthy human individuals. Using immunoSEQ multiplex PCR, the repertoire was profiled, and TCRdb retains in-frame clones only, with some absent. Of more than 2,000,000 clones in the sample, approximately 94% are singletons; the top ten hold about 0.13%. Sequenced input: naive CD4+ T cells sorted from blood. Noted subset: CD45RA+ positively selected. The receptors were gathered from a man between 18 and 35 years old in good health.

As to this clone: Mismatch with germline at one junction end may stem from a read error. J is TRBJ2-1 and V is TRBV29-1; 7 bases match TRBD1. This CDR3 is built from 13 residues. Germline assignment: CDR1 SQVTM and CDR2 ANQGSEA. CDR3 loop: CSVEVSGHRGRVF. As DNA, the CDR3 is TGCAGCGTTGAGGTGTCTGGGCACAGGGGTAGGGTCTTC.

As DNA, the CDR3 is TGTGCCGGACGGAGGGCTAGCGGGGGGGCCTACGAGCAGTACTTC. As protein: CAGRRASGGAYEQYF. The V call is TRBV2, the J call TRBJ2-7; 12 nucleotides align to TRBD2. Germline-derived CDR1 and CDR2 are SNHLY and FYNNEI. CDR3 length equals 15 residues. V was pared by 11 bases and J by 2 bases, with 10 bases of the junction left unmatched. Together with reference TRBV2 and TRBJ2-7, the CDR3 gives the full variable domain: EPEVTQTPSHQVTQMGQEVILRCVPISNHLYFYWYRQILGQKVEFLVSFYNNEISEKSEIFDDQFSVERPDGSNFTLKIRSTKLEDSAMYFCAGRRASGGAYEQYFGPGTRLTVT.

The V and J genes are TRBV4-1 and TRBJ2-7; 7 bases align to TRBD2. CDR1 and CDR2 (germline): MGHRA, YSYEKL. J lost 2 bases, V lost 1 base, and 5 bases had no gene match. The CDR3 is 15 amino acids. This CDR3 reads CASSQGTSLTYEQYF. DNA of the CDR3: TGCGCCAGCAGCCAAGGGACTAGTCTCACCTACGAGCAGTACTTC.